Listed below are T cell receptor beta chains from one sample, sequenced in a study of blood T cells in healthy people across ages. Using its own MiXCR run on the 5' RACE reads, TCRdb lists one record per CDR3 protein. The sample has 1.2 million to 1.5 million distinct CDR3 sequences, approximately 59% seen once. Input material: blood. The receptor set was obtained from a man aged 18 to 30 in good health. Each CDR3 is given with its conserved first and last residue. Each record gives: V gene, clone size, CDR3 length, J gene, D gene, CDR3 protein, CDR3 DNA. D genes are given only for firm matches. Size values are once, few and many counts, or a class for expanded clones, and some rows have none.

>TRBV6-2/TRBV6-3|once|15|TRBJ2-7|NA
CASGLYDSPPYEQYF
TGTGCCAGCGGCCTCTATGACAGCCCCCCCTACGAGCAGTACTTC
>TRBV14|NA|18|TRBJ2-5|TRBD2
CASSQEGFSGIREETQYF
TGTGCCAGCAGCCAAGAGGGCTTTAGCGGGATCCGGGAAGAGACCCAGTACTTC
>TRBV12-3/TRBV12-4|NA|15|TRBJ2-1|TRBD1
CASSLQQGVRVEQFF
TGTGCCAGCAGTCTCCAGCAGGGGGTTCGGGTTGAGCAGTTCTTC
>TRBV4-1|NA|15|TRBJ2-7|NA
CASSLAQTETYEQYF
TGCGCCAGCAGCCTCGCCCAGACAGAGACCTACGAGCAGTACTTC
>TRBV5-1|NA|15|TRBJ2-3|TRBD1
CASSSTRGRTDTQYF
TGCGCCAGCAGCTCGACCAGGGGGCGCACAGATACGCAGTATTTT
>TRBV5-1|NA|13|TRBJ1-2|NA
CASSGGEDYGYTF
TGCGCCAGCAGTGGCGGAGAGGACTATGGCTACACCTTC
>TRBV6-5|few|13|TRBJ1-2|NA
CASSYGQGAGYTF
TGTGCCAGCAGTTACGGTCAGGGTGCAGGCTACACCTTC
>TRBV3-1|NA|14|TRBJ2-4|NA
CASSPRPRRNIQYF
TGTGCCAGCAGCCCCCGACCGAGGCGAAACATTCAGTACTTC
>TRBV14|NA|18|TRBJ1-2|NA
CASSQEPLPGGVNYGYTF
TGTGCCAGCAGCCAAGAACCCCTTCCAGGAGGGGTTAACTATGGCTACACCTTC
>TRBV3-1|NA|16|TRBJ2-7|NA
CASSQMALGATYEQYF
TGTGCCAGCAGCCAGATGGCATTGGGGGCAACCTACGAGCAGTACTTC
>TRBV14|few|16|TRBJ2-1|NA
CASSQDLAQGSNEQFF
TGTGCCAGCAGCCAAGATCTGGCCCAAGGGAGCAATGAGCAGTTCTTC
>TRBV2|NA|16|TRBJ2-1|TRBD2
CASSNEAGGPYNEQFF
TGTGCCAGCAGTAATGAAGCGGGAGGTCCCTACAATGAGCAGTTCTTC
>TRBV20-1|NA|13|TRBJ1-2|TRBD1
CSARTGMGYGYTF
TGCAGTGCTCGGACAGGGATGGGCTATGGCTACACCTTC
>TRBV4-2|NA|14|TRBJ1-1|NA
CASSQDDLNTEAFF
TGTGCCAGCAGCCAAGACGATTTGAACACTGAAGCTTTCTTT
>TRBV20-1|few|17|TRBJ2-1|TRBD2
CSARDFTSGGIIDEQFF
TGCAGTGCTAGAGATTTCACTAGCGGGGGTATTATTGATGAGCAGTTCTTC
>TRBV7-6|NA|16|TRBJ2-5|TRBD2
CASSLVGGGAGETQYF
TGTGCCAGCAGCTTAGTGGGCGGGGGGGCCGGAGAGACCCAGTACTTC
>TRBV2|NA|15|TRBJ2-3|TRBD2
CARDVAGVSTDTQYF
TGTGCCAGGGATGTGGCGGGAGTGAGCACAGATACGCAGTATTTT
>TRBV2|NA|16|TRBJ2-4|NA
CASRSRAKMAKNIQYF
TGTGCCAGCAGGTCGAGGGCTAAGATGGCCAAAAACATTCAGTACTTC
>TRBV4-1|many|15|TRBJ1-1|NA
CASSTGPTLNTEAFF
TGCGCCAGCAGCACCGGACCCACGTTGAACACTGAAGCTTTCTTT
>TRBV29-1|few|13|TRBJ2-1|TRBD1
CSAPGQGGDEQFF
TGCAGCGCACCGGGACAGGGTGGGGATGAGCAGTTCTTC
>TRBV2|few|13|TRBJ2-3|NA
CASSEARLDTQYF
TGTGCCAGCAGTGAAGCGCGGCTGGATACGCAGTATTTT
>TRBV27|NA|16|TRBJ1-2|NA
CASGRLSFWGQDGYTF
TGTGCCAGCGGCCGATTAAGTTTCTGGGGCCAGGATGGCTACACCTTC
>TRBV3-1|NA|15|TRBJ2-1|TRBD2
CASSQTSGGAVEQFF
TGTGCCAGCAGCCAGACTAGCGGGGGGGCCGTAGAGCAGTTCTTC
>TRBV3-1|few|16|TRBJ2-3|TRBD2
CASSPLAGRNTDTQYF
TGTGCCAGCAGCCCACTAGCGGGGAGGAACACAGATACGCAGTATTTT
>TRBV28|NA|14|TRBJ2-3|TRBD2
CATREDAYADTQYF
TGTGCCACCCGGGAGGACGCGTACGCGGATACGCAGTATTTT
>TRBV6-6|NA|15|TRBJ2-5|NA
CATEPGTLHGETQYF
TGTGCCACCGAGCCCGGGACACTTCATGGGGAGACCCAGTACTTC
>TRBV6-2/TRBV6-3|NA|14|TRBJ2-1|NA
CASTLDRSYNEQFF
TGTGCCAGCACCCTGGACCGCTCCTACAATGAGCAGTTCTTC
>TRBV9|NA|11|TRBJ1-6|NA
CASGGGSPLHF
TGTGCCAGCGGCGGCGGCTCACCCCTCCACTTT
>TRBV29-1|NA|15|TRBJ1-1|NA
CSVERPTGLGTEAFF
TGCAGCGTTGAAAGACCCACGGGACTTGGCACTGAAGCTTTCTTT
>TRBV27|NA|13|TRBJ2-1|TRBD1
CASSIRGYDEQFF
TGTGCCAGCAGTATCAGGGGGTACGATGAGCAGTTCTTC
>TRBV27|NA|13|TRBJ2-1|TRBD2
CASKLLARNEQFF
TGTGCCAGCAAACTACTAGCGAGGAATGAGCAGTTCTTC
>TRBV9|NA|15|TRBJ2-7|NA
CASSERTGHLYEQYF
TGTGCCAGCAGCGAAAGAACGGGACACCTTTACGAGCAGTACTTC
>TRBV7-2|NA|15|TRBJ2-7|NA
CASSIQLWSPYEQYF
TGTGCCAGCAGCATACAGCTTTGGTCCCCCTACGAGCAGTACTTC
>TRBV10-3|few|15|TRBJ2-7|NA
CAISESRQGPYEQYF
TGTGCCATCAGTGAGTCGCGTCAGGGCCCCTACGAGCAGTACTTC
>TRBV5-1|NA|16|TRBJ2-5|TRBD2
CASSLGLAGPKETQYF
TGCGCCAGCAGCTTGGGGTTAGCGGGACCGAAAGAGACCCAGTACTTC
>TRBV6-5|NA|15|TRBJ1-2|NA
CASSYSPASGWGYTF
TGTGCCAGCAGTTACTCGCCCGCCTCCGGTTGGGGCTACACCTTC
>TRBV4-1|NA|15|TRBJ1-6|NA
CASSQGEVFNSPLHF
TGCGCCAGCAGCCAAGGAGAGGTCTTCAATTCACCCCTCCACTTT
>TRBV12-3/TRBV12-4|NA|15|TRBJ1-1|TRBD1
CASSSTGLMNTEAFF
TGTGCCAGCAGTTCGACAGGGCTTATGAACACTGAAGCTTTCTTT
>TRBV21-1|once|13|TRBJ1-2|NA
CASSKPGGGGYTF
TGTGCCAGCAGCAAACCCGGGGGCGGGGGCTACACCTTC
>TRBV3-1|few|13|TRBJ2-1|NA
CASRPTGSGEQFF
TGTGCCAGCAGACCTACAGGGAGCGGTGAGCAGTTCTTC
>TRBV6-5|NA|14|TRBJ1-1|NA
CASSLRGFGTEAFF
TGTGCCAGCAGTCTAAGGGGGTTCGGCACTGAAGCTTTCTTT
>TRBV27|once|17|TRBJ2-7|NA
CASSSIDPGISSYEQYF
TGTGCCAGCAGTTCTATTGACCCTGGGATCAGTAGCTACGAGCAGTACTTC
>TRBV10-2|NA|14|TRBJ2-6|NA
CASTGAVGANVLTF
TGCGCCAGCACGGGGGCGGTTGGGGCCAACGTCCTGACTTTC
>TRBV7-9|NA|14|TRBJ2-3|NA
CASSLNAATDTQYF
TGTGCCAGCAGCTTAAACGCGGCCACAGATACGCAGTATTTT
>TRBV24-1|NA|12|TRBJ2-1|TRBD2
CATGTSPNEQFF
TGTGCCACCGGGACTAGCCCGAATGAGCAGTTCTTC
>TRBV5-6|NA|13|TRBJ2-7|NA
CASSRVPSDEQYF
TGTGCCAGCAGCCGGGTGCCTTCCGACGAGCAGTACTTC
>TRBV29-1|few|15|TRBJ2-5|NA
CSVQAGASFGETQYF
TGCAGCGTCCAAGCCGGGGCTTCTTTTGGTGAGACCCAGTACTTC
>TRBV12-3/TRBV12-4|few|15|TRBJ2-1|NA
CASSRRDSSYNEQFF
TGTGCCAGCAGTCGACGGGATAGCTCCTACAATGAGCAGTTCTTC
>TRBV19|NA|15|TRBJ1-5|NA
CASSIHGTDNQPQHF
TGTGCCAGTAGTATCCACGGGACGGACAATCAGCCCCAGCATTTT
>TRBV20-1|few|14|TRBJ2-1|NA
CSAGTDSPYNEQFF
TGCAGTGCCGGGACGGATTCTCCCTACAATGAGCAGTTCTTC